A selection of T cell receptor beta chains follows, all from one sample in a study of shared clonotypes between healthy human individuals. Produced via immunoSEQ multiplex PCR; TCRdb's table is partial and in-frame only. This sample has about 320,000 clones, with roughly 91% found just once. The sample taken for sequencing was memory CD8+ T cells sorted from blood. These receptors were taken from a young man in good health. CDR3s include the opening cysteine and the closing phenylalanine or tryptophan. Each record gives: CDR3 DNA, CDR3 protein, V gene, clone size, D gene, J gene. A D gene is named only where the DNA matches it firmly. Size tells how often a clone was seen (once, few, many) or the class of an expanded clone, and some rows leave it out.

cdr3_nt: TGCGCCAGCAGCTTGGTCACAGATACGCAGTATTTT
cdr3_aa: CASSLVTDTQYF
v_call: TRBV5-1
clone_size: -
d_call: -
j_call: TRBJ2-3

cdr3_nt: TGCGCCAGCAGTGAGTCGAAGGGGGTCGGGGGCGTACGAACCAACGTCCTGACTTTC
cdr3_aa: CASSESKGVGGVRTNVLTF
v_call: TRBV10-2
clone_size: -
d_call: -
j_call: TRBJ2-6

cdr3_nt: TGTGCCAGTAGTGGAGAGACCCAGTACTTC
cdr3_aa: CASSGETQYF
v_call: TRBV19
clone_size: -
d_call: -
j_call: TRBJ2-5

cdr3_nt: TGTGCCAGCAGCTTGGCCCTACGAGGGCAGGGGACTAACTACGAGCAGTACTTC
cdr3_aa: CASSLALRGQGTNYEQYF
v_call: TRBV5-6
clone_size: -
d_call: -
j_call: TRBJ2-7

cdr3_nt: TGTGCCAGCAGCTTACGATATAGCGGTAAGCAGTTCTTC
cdr3_aa: CASSLRYSGKQFF
v_call: TRBV7-3
clone_size: -
d_call: -
j_call: TRBJ2-1

cdr3_nt: TGTGCCAGCTCACCGGGGACAGCCTCCTACGAGCAGTACTTC
cdr3_aa: CASSPGTASYEQYF
v_call: TRBV18
clone_size: -
d_call: TRBD1
j_call: TRBJ2-7

cdr3_nt: TGCAGCGTTGGGACTAGCGGGATCTCCTACGAGCAGTACTTC
cdr3_aa: CSVGTSGISYEQYF
v_call: TRBV29-1
clone_size: -
d_call: TRBD2
j_call: TRBJ2-7

cdr3_nt: TGTGCCAGCAGCTTACGGCCGTACACCGGGGAGCTGTTTTTT
cdr3_aa: CASSLRPYTGELFF
v_call: TRBV7-9
clone_size: -
d_call: -
j_call: TRBJ2-2

cdr3_nt: TGTGCCACCAGCCATGAGCGGGACAGCGAGCAGTTCTTC
cdr3_aa: CATSHERDSEQFF
v_call: TRBV15
clone_size: -
d_call: -
j_call: TRBJ2-1

cdr3_nt: TGTGCCAGCAGCTATTGGCCTACGGATGAGCAGTTCTTC
cdr3_aa: CASSYWPTDEQFF
v_call: TRBV5-4
clone_size: -
d_call: -
j_call: TRBJ2-1

cdr3_nt: TGTGCCAGCAGCGCCCCCGCGGGGGAAAATACGCAGTATTTT
cdr3_aa: CASSAPAGENTQYF
v_call: TRBV7-9
clone_size: -
d_call: TRBD2
j_call: TRBJ2-3

cdr3_nt: TGTGCCAGCAGGTCGGGGGATTCGGGTGATACGCAGTATTTT
cdr3_aa: CASRSGDSGDTQYF
v_call: TRBV13
clone_size: once
d_call: -
j_call: TRBJ2-3

cdr3_nt: TGTGCCAGCAGCCAAGGTTTGGGGCTGACTGAAGCTTTCTTT
cdr3_aa: CASSQGLGLTEAFF
v_call: TRBV14
clone_size: -
d_call: -
j_call: TRBJ1-1

cdr3_nt: TGTGCCAGCACTGAACGCGTTCAGAGGTTCGCTTTCTTT
cdr3_aa: CASTERVQRFAFF
v_call: TRBV6-1
clone_size: -
d_call: -
j_call: TRBJ1-1

cdr3_nt: TGTGCCAGAGAGGCACAGGGTGGCGATACGCAGTATTTT
cdr3_aa: CAREAQGGDTQYF
v_call: TRBV2
clone_size: -
d_call: -
j_call: TRBJ2-3

cdr3_nt: TGTGCCAGCAGTTACGTTAGGGTCGGGGAGCTGTTTTTT
cdr3_aa: CASSYVRVGELFF
v_call: TRBV6-6
clone_size: -
d_call: -
j_call: TRBJ2-2

cdr3_nt: TGTGCCAGCAGTTTAGGTCACGAGCAGTACTTC
cdr3_aa: CASSLGHEQYF
v_call: TRBV27
clone_size: -
d_call: -
j_call: TRBJ2-7

cdr3_nt: TGCGCCAGCAGTGAGAGCGGGATTGGCTACGAGCAGTACTTC
cdr3_aa: CASSESGIGYEQYF
v_call: TRBV10-2
clone_size: few
d_call: TRBD2
j_call: TRBJ2-7

cdr3_nt: TGCGCCAGCAGACCTCGACAGTCCCTTGAGACCCAGTACTTC
cdr3_aa: CASRPRQSLETQYF
v_call: TRBV5-1
clone_size: -
d_call: -
j_call: TRBJ2-5

cdr3_nt: TGCGCCAGCAGCTTATTTTCACAGGACGAAGCCTACGAGCAGTACTTC
cdr3_aa: CASSLFSQDEAYEQYF
v_call: TRBV5-1
clone_size: -
d_call: -
j_call: TRBJ2-7

cdr3_nt: TGTGCCAGCAGCTTCTGGGCTGAAGCTTTCTTT
cdr3_aa: CASSFWAEAFF
v_call: TRBV5-8
clone_size: -
d_call: -
j_call: TRBJ1-1

cdr3_nt: TGTGCCAGCAGTCGGGACCTAATCGACGAAAAACTGTTTTTT
cdr3_aa: CASSRDLIDEKLFF
v_call: TRBV14
clone_size: -
d_call: -
j_call: TRBJ1-4

cdr3_nt: TGCGCCAGCAGCCAAGATACGGCAGGGGGCGCCGGCACTGAAGCTTTCTTT
cdr3_aa: CASSQDTAGGAGTEAFF
v_call: TRBV4-3
clone_size: once
d_call: TRBD1
j_call: TRBJ1-1

cdr3_nt: TGCAGCGTTGAAACTAGCGAGAGCTCCTACAATGAGCAGTTCTTC
cdr3_aa: CSVETSESSYNEQFF
v_call: TRBV29-1
clone_size: once
d_call: TRBD2
j_call: TRBJ2-1

cdr3_nt: TGTGCCAGCAGCTTGGGGGCGGCTGAAGCTTTCTTT
cdr3_aa: CASSLGAAEAFF
v_call: TRBV11-2
clone_size: -
d_call: -
j_call: TRBJ1-1

cdr3_nt: TGTGCCACCACCGACGGACAGGGGGAGTCCTACAATGAGCAGTTCTTC
cdr3_aa: CATTDGQGESYNEQFF
v_call: TRBV28
clone_size: -
d_call: TRBD1
j_call: TRBJ2-1

cdr3_nt: TGCGCCAGCAGCCAAGAACCTAACGGGATCGTCTACAATGAGCAGTTCTTC
cdr3_aa: CASSQEPNGIVYNEQFF
v_call: TRBV4-3
clone_size: -
d_call: -
j_call: TRBJ2-1

cdr3_nt: TGCAGTGCTAGAAGACGCGGTACCCAGCATTTT
cdr3_aa: CSARRRGTQHF
v_call: TRBV20-1
clone_size: -
d_call: -
j_call: TRBJ1-5

cdr3_nt: TGTGCCAGCAGATATGTACAGGGGGGAGGCGGCTACACCTTC
cdr3_aa: CASRYVQGGGGYTF
v_call: TRBV27
clone_size: -
d_call: TRBD1
j_call: TRBJ1-2

cdr3_nt: TGCGCCAGCAGCCAAGATCCAGGGAGTGGTTACAATGAGCAGTTCTTC
cdr3_aa: CASSQDPGSGYNEQFF
v_call: TRBV4-1
clone_size: -
d_call: -
j_call: TRBJ2-1

cdr3_nt: TGTGCCTGGGGCCCCTACGAGCAGTACTTC
cdr3_aa: CAWGPYEQYF
v_call: TRBV30
clone_size: -
d_call: -
j_call: TRBJ2-7

cdr3_nt: TGTGCCAGCAGCTCCCTGACTAGCGGGGATGAGACCCAGTACTTC
cdr3_aa: CASSSLTSGDETQYF
v_call: TRBV5-4
clone_size: -
d_call: TRBD2
j_call: TRBJ2-5

cdr3_nt: TGTGCCAGCAGCTCGACCAGGGGCCGCCGCCAAGAGACCCAGTACTTC
cdr3_aa: CASSSTRGRRQETQYF
v_call: TRBV7-9
clone_size: -
d_call: -
j_call: TRBJ2-5

cdr3_nt: TGCGCCAGCAGCTTACTCAGGGGCCCGATGAACACTGAAGCTTTCTTT
cdr3_aa: CASSLLRGPMNTEAFF
v_call: TRBV5-1
clone_size: -
d_call: -
j_call: TRBJ1-1

cdr3_nt: TGCAGCGTTGAAGATCGGTTCGCTCCGGGACAGGGGGCCCTTGGGTATGGCTACACCTTC
cdr3_aa: CSVEDRFAPGQGALGYGYTF
v_call: TRBV29-1
clone_size: -
d_call: TRBD1
j_call: TRBJ1-2

cdr3_nt: TGCGCCAGCAGCTTCGGCACAGATACGCAGTATTTT
cdr3_aa: CASSFGTDTQYF
v_call: TRBV11-1
clone_size: -
d_call: -
j_call: TRBJ2-3

cdr3_nt: TGTGCCTGGAGAAGAGCGGGGAACCCCTATGGCTACACCTTC
cdr3_aa: CAWRRAGNPYGYTF
v_call: TRBV30
clone_size: -
d_call: -
j_call: TRBJ1-2

cdr3_nt: TGTGCCAGCAGCCTAAAGGACAGGGAGTCCTACGAGCAGTACTTC
cdr3_aa: CASSLKDRESYEQYF
v_call: TRBV28
clone_size: -
d_call: TRBD1
j_call: TRBJ2-7

cdr3_nt: TGTGCCACCAGCGGTGGACTAGCGGGGTTCGGAGATGAGCAGTTCTTC
cdr3_aa: CATSGGLAGFGDEQFF
v_call: TRBV15
clone_size: -
d_call: TRBD2
j_call: TRBJ2-1

cdr3_nt: TGTGCCAGCAGGGGGGGACAGGGTACACACCTTAACTATGGCTACACCTTC
cdr3_aa: CASRGGQGTHLNYGYTF
v_call: TRBV2
clone_size: -
d_call: TRBD1
j_call: TRBJ1-2

cdr3_nt: TGTGCCATCAGCGCCTTAGGGGTAGCGGGGGGGAGTTACGAGCAGTACTTC
cdr3_aa: CAISALGVAGGSYEQYF
v_call: TRBV10-3
clone_size: -
d_call: TRBD2
j_call: TRBJ2-7

cdr3_nt: TGTGCCAGCAGTCCTGACAGGGGGGAGGGGGAAAAACTGTTTTTT
cdr3_aa: CASSPDRGEGEKLFF
v_call: TRBV27
clone_size: -
d_call: TRBD1
j_call: TRBJ1-4

cdr3_nt: TGTGCCAGCAGCGTGGACGCAACCTACGAGCAGTACTTC
cdr3_aa: CASSVDATYEQYF
v_call: TRBV5-4
clone_size: -
d_call: -
j_call: TRBJ2-7

cdr3_nt: TGTGCCTGGAGTCCGCAGGGGATTGAAGCTTTCTTT
cdr3_aa: CAWSPQGIEAFF
v_call: TRBV30
clone_size: -
d_call: -
j_call: TRBJ1-1

cdr3_nt: TGCGCCAGCAGCCAAGATATAGGCTACGAGCAGTACTTC
cdr3_aa: CASSQDIGYEQYF
v_call: TRBV4-1
clone_size: -
d_call: -
j_call: TRBJ2-7

cdr3_nt: TGCGCCAGCAGCTTGGAATGGGGATCTTCCTACGAGCAGTACTTC
cdr3_aa: CASSLEWGSSYEQYF
v_call: TRBV5-1
clone_size: -
d_call: -
j_call: TRBJ2-7

cdr3_nt: TGCGCCAGCAGTAACTCCTACACCGGGGAGCTGTTTTTT
cdr3_aa: CASSNSYTGELFF
v_call: TRBV10-1
clone_size: few
d_call: -
j_call: TRBJ2-2

cdr3_nt: TGTGCCAGTAGGAGACGGGAGAACACTGAAGCTTTCTTT
cdr3_aa: CASRRRENTEAFF
v_call: TRBV19
clone_size: -
d_call: -
j_call: TRBJ1-1

cdr3_nt: TGCGCCAGCAGCCCGCCGGACAGGGGCACTGAAGCTTTCTTT
cdr3_aa: CASSPPDRGTEAFF
v_call: TRBV5-1
clone_size: -
d_call: TRBD1
j_call: TRBJ1-1

cdr3_nt: TGTGCCAGCAGTTTTATGGACAGGTACACAGATACGCAGTATTTT
cdr3_aa: CASSFMDRYTDTQYF
v_call: TRBV28
clone_size: -
d_call: TRBD1
j_call: TRBJ2-3

cdr3_nt: TGTGCCAGCAGCTTAAGAACTTATGGCTACACCTTC
cdr3_aa: CASSLRTYGYTF
v_call: TRBV7-2
clone_size: -
d_call: -
j_call: TRBJ1-2

cdr3_nt: TGCGCCAGCAGCCAAGAACCCAGGCAGGAGGGCTCCTACGAGCAGTACTTC
cdr3_aa: CASSQEPRQEGSYEQYF
v_call: TRBV4-1
clone_size: -
d_call: -
j_call: TRBJ2-7

cdr3_nt: TGTGCCAGCAGACCAGGGGGGGCAGGCGACGAGCAGTACTTC
cdr3_aa: CASRPGGAGDEQYF
v_call: TRBV27
clone_size: -
d_call: -
j_call: TRBJ2-7

cdr3_nt: TGTGCCAGCAGCTTTTTAGCGGGAAGCTACAATGAGCAGTTCTTC
cdr3_aa: CASSFLAGSYNEQFF
v_call: TRBV7-6
clone_size: medium-sized
d_call: TRBD2
j_call: TRBJ2-1

cdr3_nt: TGTGCCAGCAGTGAAGCCCCCTTCCCCTACGAGCAGTACTTC
cdr3_aa: CASSEAPFPYEQYF
v_call: TRBV6-1
clone_size: -
d_call: -
j_call: TRBJ2-7